These 18 T cell receptor beta chains came from one sample sequenced in a study of identical twins. TCRdb ran MiXCR on the 5' RACE reads and lists one entry per CDR3 protein. The sample lists around 1.7 million distinct CDR3 sequences, more than 30% occurring once. Sample: cord blood. These receptors all stem from a newborn girl in good health.

The chain carries TRBV11-3 and TRBJ2-7, with D unresolved. This CDR3 region has 15 residues. Trimming cost V 1 base and J 0 bases, with 10 bases left between them. Germline V gene sequence: CDR1 SGHNT, CDR2 YENEEA. CDR3: CASSLGGANSYEQYF. The CDR3 coding sequence is TGTGCCAGCAGCTTAGGAGGAGCCAACTCCTACGAGCAGTACTTC. Together with reference TRBV11-3 and TRBJ2-7, the CDR3 gives the full variable domain: EAGVVQSPRYKIIEKKQPVAFWCNPISGHNTLYWYLQNLGQGPELLIRYENEEAVDDSQLPKDRFSAERLKGVDSTLKIQPAELGDSAVYLCASSLGGANSYEQYFGPGTRLTVT.

This clonotype was seen at least ten times. V is TRBV12-3 or TRBV12-4 and J is TRBJ2-5; D unresolved. Trimming cost V 6 bases and J 5 bases, with 13 bases left between them. The CDR3 is made up of 13 amino acids. Here the CDR3 reads CASSLDSRETQYF. The CDR3, as DNA: TGTGCCAGCAGCCTAGATAGTAGGGAGACCCAGTACTTC.

The chain uses TRBV18 and TRBJ1-4; weak D call: TRBD1 (6 bases). Germline assignment: CDR1 KGHSH and CDR2 LQKENI. This CDR3 spans 14 amino acids. Trimming left V 2 bases short and J 8 bases short, with 12 bases between. The CDR3 DNA follows: TGTGCCAGCTCACCAACAGGGTTCGGCGAAAAACTGTTTTTT. Amino acid sequence: CASSPTGFGEKLFF.

This clonotype was seen only a few times. The chain couples TRBV3-1 to TRBJ2-1; possible D gene TRBD2, 5 bases. There are 15 residues in the CDR3. The V end was cut by 3 bases, the J end by 4 bases, with 13 bases between. Germline loops: CDR1 LGHDT, CDR2 YNNKEL (reference sequence). The CDR3 reads CASSHDLGAYNEQFF. The CDR3 DNA is TGTGCCAGCAGCCACGATTTGGGAGCGTACAATGAGCAGTTCTTC.

This clonotype was seen a handful of times. V usage is TRBV6-2 or TRBV6-3 and J usage is TRBJ2-1; a possible D gene is TRBD1 (5 bases). The CDR3 is made up of 17 amino acids. The V end lost 4 bases, the J end lost 0 bases, and 16 bases lay between the germline ends. CDR1 and CDR2 (germline): MNHEY, SVGEGT. The CDR3 DNA reads TGTGCCAGCAGTTCGATAGACAGCCTCCCCTCCTACAATGAGCAGTTCTTC. Residues: CASSSIDSLPSYNEQFF.

This clonotype was counted between two and nine times. The chain recombines TRBV20-1 with TRBJ1-1; tentative D call: TRBD1 (6 bases). Per the germline V gene, CDR1 is DFQATT and CDR2 is SNEGSKA (reference sequence). V dropped 4 bases and J dropped 0 bases, with 12 bases sitting between them. The CDR3 sequence is 14 residues long. DNA for the CDR3: TGCAGTGCTATACCGGGACAACTGAACACTGAAGCTTTCTTT. Translation gives CSAIPGQLNTEAFF.

The chain has TRBV9 and TRBJ1-2, with a tentative D call TRBD1 (5 bases). CDR3 length: 16 residues. V was shortened by 4 bases and J by 0 bases, with 16 bases between the two germline ends. Germline V gives CDR1 SGDLS, CDR2 YYNGEE. DNA for the CDR3: TGTGCCAGCAGCCCTGGTGGGGGGAGACCTAACTATGGCTACACCTTC. It codes for CASSPGGGRPNYGYTF.

The V and J genes are TRBV2 and TRBJ1-5; D unclear. CDR1 SNHLY and CDR2 FYNNEI come from the germline V gene. The CDR3 is made up of 17 amino acids. Between the trimmed V and J ends, which lost 0 bases and 3 bases, there was a span of 15 bases. The CDR3 bases are TGTGCCAGCAGTGAAGCGCTCGGTTTCGGTCCCAATCAGCCCCAGCATTTT. Translation: CASSEALGFGPNQPQHF.

This chain uses TRBV20-1 with TRBJ2-7; weak D call: TRBD1 (6 bases). In germline, CDR1 is DFQATT, CDR2 SNEGSKA (reference sequence). The CDR3 spans 11 residues. CDR3 in DNA: TGCAGCAGACAGGCGAACTACGAGCAGTACTTC. Its protein product is CSRQANYEQYF.

The chain joins TRBV20-1 to TRBJ2-4, with TRBD1 as a possible D gene (5 bases). CDR1 and CDR2 (germline): DFQATT, SNEGSKA (reference sequence). The CDR3 consists of 15 residues. The V end lost 3 bases, the J end lost 0 bases, and 12 bases lay between the germline ends. Written as DNA, the CDR3 is TGCAGTGCTAGTTTGCCGACAGTAGCCAAAAACATTCAGTACTTC. Protein sequence: CSASLPTVAKNIQYF.

The chain combines TRBV7-8 with TRBJ2-7; 7 bases are shared with TRBD1. The CDR3 length is 15 residues. Germline lookup yields CDR1 SGHVS and CDR2 FQNEAQ. V trimming: 5 bases; J trimming: 7 bases; junction bases outside the gene matches: 14. The CDR3 nucleotides read TGTGCCAGCAGCCAATACGGACAGGCCTACAATGAGCAGTACTTC. Protein product: CASSQYGQAYNEQYF.

This clonotype was recorded a few times. The chain joins TRBV5-1 to TRBJ1-1, with 8 bases matching TRBD1. The V gene's germline CDR1 is SGHRS and CDR2 YFSETQ. The CDR3 spans 12 residues. After removal of 3 bases from V and 10 bases from J, the junction contained 5 bases not matched to a gene. This CDR3 reads CASSSGQGGAFF. In DNA form, the CDR3 reads TGCGCCAGCAGCTCAGGACAGGGAGGAGCTTTCTTT.

This clonotype was seen only a few times. This chain uses TRBV28 with TRBJ2-4, with 7 bases that match TRBD1. Near its end, the DNA agrees better with TRBJ2-7, so the J call may be wrong. CDR1 MDHEN and CDR2 SYDVKM come from the germline V gene. There are 16 residues in the CDR3. The CDR3 sequence is CASSFSFGAGGYEQYF. The CDR3 DNA is TGTGCCAGCAGTTTTTCTTTCGGGGCAGGGGGCTACGAGCAGTACTTC.

The chain combines TRBV3-1 with TRBJ1-1, with 7 bases identical to TRBD1. V was pared by 0 bases and J by 8 bases, with 6 bases of the junction left unmatched. Germline CDR1 LGHDT, CDR2 YNNKEL (reference sequence). The CDR3 loop spans 14 amino acids. CDR3 bases: TGTGCCAGCAGCCAAGATCCGCGGACAGGCGAAGCTTTCTTT. This gives the protein CASSQDPRTGEAFF.

This clonotype came up a few times. V usage is TRBV28 and J usage is TRBJ2-1; D assignment may be TRBD1 or TRBD2 (6 bases each). Germline V gene data show CDR1 as MDHEN and CDR2 as SYDVKM. V lost 7 bases and J lost 0, with 13 bases in between. The CDR3 loop spans 15 amino acids. The CDR3 coding sequence is TGTGCCAGCATCGGCGGGACACTCTCCTACAATGAGCAGTTCTTC. Its translation: CASIGGTLSYNEQFF. Supplemented by reference TRBV28 and TRBJ2-1, the full variable domain reads DVKVTQSSRYLVKRTGEKVFLECVQDMDHENMFWYRQDPGLGLRLIYFSYDVKMKEKGDIPEGYSVSREKKERFSLILESASTNQTSMYLCASIGGTLSYNEQFFGPGTRLTVL.

This clonotype was picked up a small number of times. V and J are TRBV3-1 and TRBJ2-5; the match to TRBD1 covers 9 bases. Germline V gene lookup returns CDR1 LGHDT and CDR2 YNNKEL (reference sequence). V shed 6 bases and J 11 bases; nucleotides not matched to a gene: 16. The CDR3 has 15 amino acids. The CDR3 reads CASSFRDRAYPEQYF. DNA of the CDR3: TGTGCCAGCAGTTTCCGGGACAGGGCTTATCCTGAGCAGTACTTC.

This clonotype has just a few counts. The chain employs TRBV6-4 and TRBJ2-3; 11 bases match TRBD2. The germline V gene has CDR1 MRHNA and CDR2 SNTAGT. This CDR3 spans 15 amino acids. V lost 3 bases, J lost 4 bases, and 3 bases stayed unmatched. The CDR3 is CASSEQLAGADTQYF. The CDR3 nucleotides are TGTGCCAGCAGTGAGCAACTAGCGGGAGCAGATACGCAGTATTTT.

Notes on this clonotype: This sequence may be a read error, since a much larger clone differs from it by one base. The V gene is TRBV10-3, the J gene TRBJ2-1, with 7 nucleotides matching TRBD2. J gave up 5 bases and V 2 bases, and 6 bases lay outside the gene matches. The germline V gene encodes CDR1 ENHRY and CDR2 SYGVKD. This CDR3 has 15 amino acids. CDR3 sequence (DNA): TGTGCCATCAGTGAGGGACTAGGGTCCCACAATGAGCAGTTCTTC. This codes for CAISEGLGSHNEQFF.